Below are 2 T cell receptor beta chains sequenced from a single sample in a study of shared T cell receptors in the human thymus. This table comes from immunoSEQ multiplex PCR, and its TCRdb copy is limited to in-frame clones, with some not included. The table records about 660,000 clones, around 89% of them present only once. The same specimen was also included in a second study, on human thymus T cells.

Sequenced: thymocytes. These receptors came from a boy in the first two years of life with a congenital heart defect.

This sequence joins TRBV6-6 and TRBJ2-5; the D gene is possibly TRBD2 (6 bases). The CDR3 contains 16 residues. The V gene lost 8 bases and the J gene lost 5 bases, with 24 bases spanning the gap. The germline V gene has CDR1 MNHNY and CDR2 SVGAGI (reference sequence). CDR3 bases: TGTGCCAGCGTCGAGAGGTGGGGGGAAATAGGGGAGACCCAGTACTTC. As protein: CASVERWGEIGETQYF.

This sequence joins TRBV30 and TRBJ1-1; 9 nucleotides line up with TRBD1. CDR1 is GTSNPN, CDR2 SVGIG, per germline (reference sequence). The junction had 20 bases not matched to a gene; V was cut back by 4 bases and J by 5 bases. The CDR3 loop spans 18 amino acids. CDR3 sequence: CAWISATRWGQGGTEAFF. Here the CDR3 DNA reads TGTGCCTGGATTTCCGCGACGCGGTGGGGACAGGGAGGAACTGAAGCTTTCTTT.